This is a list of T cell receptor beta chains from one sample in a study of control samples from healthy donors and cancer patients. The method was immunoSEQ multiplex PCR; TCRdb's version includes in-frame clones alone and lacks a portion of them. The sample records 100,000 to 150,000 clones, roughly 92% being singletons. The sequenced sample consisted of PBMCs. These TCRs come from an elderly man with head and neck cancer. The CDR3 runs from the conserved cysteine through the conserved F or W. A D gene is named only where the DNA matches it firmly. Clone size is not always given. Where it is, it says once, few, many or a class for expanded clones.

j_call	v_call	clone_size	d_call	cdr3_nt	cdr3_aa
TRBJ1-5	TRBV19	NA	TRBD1	TGTGCCAGTAGTACGCCGGGACAGGGCACTCAGCCCCAGCATTTT	CASSTPGQGTQPQHF
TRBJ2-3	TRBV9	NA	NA	TGTGCCAGCAGCCTCCTCCGCGGGGACCTGTTCACAGATACGCAGTATTTT	CASSLLRGDLFTDTQYF
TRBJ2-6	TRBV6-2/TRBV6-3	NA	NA	TGTGCCAGCAGTTCCGTAAACCCCTCTGGGGCCAACGTCCTGACTTTC	CASSSVNPSGANVLTF
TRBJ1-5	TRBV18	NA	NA	TGTGCCAGCTCTCCTAAGGGGGGGGCTACGTCGCAGCAGCCCCAGCATTTT	CASSPKGGATSQQPQHF
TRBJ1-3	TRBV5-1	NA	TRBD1	TGCGCCAGCAGCTCACGACCGACAGGGGGAGGAAACACCATATATTTT	CASSSRPTGGGNTIYF
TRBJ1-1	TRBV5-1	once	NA	TGCGCCAGCAGCTGGGTGGGGATGAACACTGAAGCTTTCTTT	CASSWVGMNTEAFF
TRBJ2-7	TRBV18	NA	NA	TGTGCCAGCTCACCACAGGGGGGAGGAACTTACGAGCAGTACTTC	CASSPQGGGTYEQYF
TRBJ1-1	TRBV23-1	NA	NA	TGCGCCAGCAGTCAATCGAAGACTCAACGGGGGAACACTGAAGCTTTCTTT	CASSQSKTQRGNTEAFF
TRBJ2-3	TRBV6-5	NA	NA	TGTGCCAGCAAGGGCGATGGCACAGATACGCAGTATTTT	CASKGDGTDTQYF
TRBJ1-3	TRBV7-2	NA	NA	TGTGCCAGCAGTCCCCAGGGTACCTCTGGAAACACCATATATTTT	CASSPQGTSGNTIYF
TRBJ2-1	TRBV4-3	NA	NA	TGCGCCAGCAGCCAATCCACGGGACTCTCCTACAATGAGCAGTTCTTC	CASSQSTGLSYNEQFF
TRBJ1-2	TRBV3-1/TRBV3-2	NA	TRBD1	TGTGCCAGCAGCCCTCATTGGACAGGGGGTGGCTACACCTTC	CASSPHWTGGGYTF
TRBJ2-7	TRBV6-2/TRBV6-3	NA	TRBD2	TGTGCCAGCAGTCATAGCGGGAGTGTGTCCTACGAGCAGTACTTC	CASSHSGSVSYEQYF
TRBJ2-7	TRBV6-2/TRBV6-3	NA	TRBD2	TGTGCCAGCAGTTACCGAACACATAGCGGGAGCCCCTACGAGCAGTACTTC	CASSYRTHSGSPYEQYF
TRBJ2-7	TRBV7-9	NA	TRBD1	TGTGCCAGCAGGGGGGACAGCTCCTACGAGCAGTACTTC	CASRGDSSYEQYF
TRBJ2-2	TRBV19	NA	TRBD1	TGTGCCAGTAGTACGACAGGGGGGAACACCGGGGAGCTGTTTTTT	CASSTTGGNTGELFF
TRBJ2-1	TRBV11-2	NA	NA	TGTGCCAGCAGCCAAGGGTACTACAATGAGCAGTTCTTC	CASSQGYYNEQFF
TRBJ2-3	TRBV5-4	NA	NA	TGTGCCAGCAGCCCAACCCCCGCGCCTACAGATACGCAGTATTTT	CASSPTPAPTDTQYF
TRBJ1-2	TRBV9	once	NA	TGTGCCAGCAGCGTAGGGCAGGGGAGCTATGGCTACACCTTC	CASSVGQGSYGYTF
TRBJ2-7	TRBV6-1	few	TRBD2	TGTGCCAGCAGTGAAAGATCCGGGACTAGTAAGTACGAGCAGTACTTC	CASSERSGTSKYEQYF
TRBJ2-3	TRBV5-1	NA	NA	TGCGCCAGCAGCTTGGCCAGGGGTTCAGATACGCAGTATTTT	CASSLARGSDTQYF
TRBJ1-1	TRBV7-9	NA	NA	TGTGCCAGCAGCCCCCCAGTGAACACTGAAGCTTTCTTT	CASSPPVNTEAFF